This T cell receptor beta chain was identified in a study of human T cells and chemical hapten exposure. Germline V gene data show CDR1 as SGHTA and CDR2 as FQGNSA. The CDR3 runs to 15 residues. V was pared by 5 bases and J by 7 bases, with 11 bases of the junction left unmatched. Study-wide findings and caveats: High-frequency TCRs, those above 1 in 1000, stayed the same after DPC sensitization.

Remarks on this clonotype: The antigen remains unidentified.

TCRdb re-derived calls from the RACE reads in MiXCR, one entry per CDR3 protein. The data hold around 99,000 distinct CDR3 sequences, with 8% to 13% observed a single time. The time point here: patch test 2, 6 weeks after DPC sensitization. Treatment in this sample: therapeutic diphenylcyclopropenone sensitization with weekly scalp DPC. The V and J genes are TRBV7-2 and TRBJ2-1; 7 nucleotides match TRBD2. The material sequenced was whole blood, taken in connection with sensitization to the hapten diphenylcyclopropenone (DPC). The clonotype comes from a man aged 35 to 55 with alopecia areata. Some clones in this sample may be carry-over from other donors' samples. The chain's CDR3 is CASSRTSASGNEQFF. The DNA of the CDR3 is TGTGCCAGCAGCCGTACTAGCGCAAGCGGGAATGAGCAGTTCTTC.